Following are 15 T cell receptor beta chains from one sample sequenced in a study of blood T cell repertoires in COVID-19. Some clones are missing from TCRdb's copy, which holds only in-frame ones; the method was immunoSEQ multiplex PCR. The sample carries approximately 250,000 clones, roughly nine tenths recorded once. The sample consisted of peripheral blood. These receptors were obtained from a woman aged 55-69 years who had recovered from COVID-19.

A few counts support this clone. The chain carries TRBV18 and TRBJ1-2; the D gene is possibly TRBD1 (5 bases). CDR3 length equals 15 residues. CDR1 and CDR2 from the germline V gene are KGHSH and LQKENI. V was pared by 2 bases and J by 1 base, with 11 bases between. CDR3 DNA: TGTGCCAGCTCACCAATAACAGGAAATAACTATGGCTACACCTTC. As protein: CASSPITGNNYGYTF.

This rearrangement joins TRBV6-5 to TRBJ2-7, with 7 bases matching TRBD1. This CDR3 is built from 14 residues. Germline assignment: CDR1 MNHEY and CDR2 SVGAGI. Trimming removed 2 bases from V and 6 bases from J; junction bases left unmatched: 7. The CDR3 protein is CASSYRTGPCEQYF. The CDR3 bases are TGTGCCAGCAGTTACCGGACAGGACCGTGCGAGCAGTACTTC.

The CDR3 here is CASRGLAGTKSYEQYF. The CDR3 DNA reads as TGTGCCAGCAGGGGACTAGCGGGGACAAAATCCTACGAGCAGTACTTC. The rearrangement joins TRBV27 to TRBJ2-7, with 13 bases fitting TRBD2. Germline trimming cut 6 bases from V and 1 base from J; bases unmatched to any gene: 6. This CDR3 spans 16 amino acids. Looked up from germline, CDR1 is MNHEY and CDR2 is SMNVEV (reference sequence).

The rearrangement uses TRBV9 and TRBJ2-7; D gene uncertain. This CDR3 has 15 amino acids. V was pared by 4 bases and J by 2 bases, with 16 bases between. Germline-derived CDR1 and CDR2 are SGDLS and YYNGEE. This chain's CDR3 is CASSPLVRGTYEQYF. CDR3 DNA: TGTGCCAGCAGCCCTCTCGTGAGAGGAACCTACGAGCAGTACTTC.

The chain employs TRBV24-1 and TRBJ2-1; 7 positions match TRBD2. This CDR3 is built from 14 residues. The J segment lost 10 bases and the V segment lost 2 bases, leaving 7 bases of the junction unmatched. Germline V lookup: CDR1 KGHDR, CDR2 SFDVKD. The CDR3 loop reads CATSDWGGDQEQFF. Written as DNA, the CDR3 is TGTGCCACCAGTGATTGGGGAGGGGACCAGGAGCAGTTCTTC.

The chain carries TRBV7-9 and TRBJ1-1; the D gene is possibly TRBD1 (5 bases). The ends were cut back, 7 bases at V and 5 bases at J, with 20 bases in the middle. Germline lookup yields CDR1 SEHNR and CDR2 FQNEAQ (reference sequence). The CDR3 runs to 15 residues. The CDR3 coding sequence is TGTGCCAGCAAGTTAGTGGGGGGATCGGAAACTGAAGCTTTCTTT. It codes for CASKLVGGSETEAFF.

For the CDR3, the DNA is TGCGCCAGCAGCTTAAGCGCGAGTGACACCGGGGAGCTGTTTTTT. This codes for CASSLSASDTGELFF. V usage is TRBV5-1 and J usage is TRBJ2-2; D not certain. The CDR3 covers 15 residues. The V gene's germline CDR1 is SGHRS and CDR2 YFSETQ. Deletions cut 2 bases from V and 3 bases from J, with 11 bases between.

The V call is TRBV9, the J call TRBJ1-1; no definite D call. Between the trimmed V and J ends, which lost 0 bases and 4 bases, there was a span of 13 bases. Germline V gives CDR1 SGDLS, CDR2 YYNGEE. This CDR3 region has 15 residues. DNA of the CDR3: TGTGCCAGCAGCGTAGGAGGGCAGTCGAGCACTGAAGCTTTCTTT. It codes for CASSVGGQSSTEAFF. The complete variable domain, with remaining parts taken from reference TRBV9 and TRBJ1-1, reads DSGVTQTPKHLITATGQRVTLRCSPRSGDLSVYWYQQSLDQGLQFLIQYYNGEERAKGNILERFSAQQFPDLHSELNLSSLELGDSALYFCASSVGGQSSTEAFFGQGTRLTVV.

With regard to this clone: This CDR3 is also generated by other DNA sequences in the sample. The chain employs TRBV6-6 and TRBJ2-1; D uncertain. With 5 bases removed from V and 4 bases from J, the gap between germline ends came to 6 bases. The CDR3 runs to 12 residues. The germline CDR1 and CDR2 sequences are MNHNY and SVGAGI (reference sequence). The CDR3: CASSPQYNEQFF. DNA for the CDR3: TGTGCCAGCAGTCCCCAGTACAATGAGCAGTTCTTC.

This clone was recorded only once. The rearrangement joins TRBV2 to TRBJ2-7; the match to TRBD1 covers 8 bases. Germline lookup yields CDR1 SNHLY and CDR2 FYNNEI. With 4 bases clipped from V and 3 bases from J, the junction kept 5 bases outside the gene matches. The CDR3 runs 14 residues. DNA of the CDR3: TGTGCCAGCAGTGTGGGGACAGGTCTCTACGAGCAGTACTTC. Translated, it gives CASSVGTGLYEQYF.

The chain carries TRBV5-1 and TRBJ1-6, with D perhaps matching TRBD1 (5 bases). The CDR3 is made up of 15 amino acids. Trimming shortened V by 0 bases and J by 7 bases, and 11 bases separated the two germline ends. The germline CDR1 and CDR2 sequences are SGHRS and YFSETQ. The chain's CDR3 is CASSLGSGLNSPLHF. CDR3 sequence (DNA): TGCGCCAGCAGCTTGGGGTCAGGGCTCAATTCACCCCTCCACTTT.

The rearrangement links TRBV11-1 to TRBJ1-3; 8 bases map to TRBD1. This CDR3 has 16 residues. V was clipped by 5 bases and J by 0 bases; unmatched bases: 6. Germline V gene data show CDR1 as SGHAT and CDR2 as FQDESV (reference sequence). In nucleotides, the CDR3 is TGTGCCAGCAGCCACGCGGGACAGGTCTCTGGAAACACCATATATTTT. The encoded protein is CASSHAGQVSGNTIYF.

The V gene is TRBV19, the J gene TRBJ2-7; 8 bases agree with TRBD2. This CDR3 has 14 amino acids. Trimming at V came to 7 bases and at J to 0 bases, leaving 5 bases not matched to a gene. Germline CDR1 is LNHDA and CDR2 is SQIVND (reference sequence). CDR3 nucleotides: TGTGCCAGTAAACCACTAGCGGACTCCTACGAGCAGTACTTC. Translation: CASKPLADSYEQYF. Complete variable domain (other parts from reference TRBV19 and TRBJ2-7): DGGITQSPKYLFRKEGQNVTLSCEQNLNHDAMYWYRQDPGQGLRLIYYSQIVNDFQKGDIAEGYSVSREKKESFPLTVTSAQKNPTAFYLCASKPLADSYEQYFGPGTRLTVT.

This chain links TRBV5-1 with TRBJ1-1; TRBD1 aligns across 7 bases. J was trimmed by 1 base and V by 3 bases; bases with no gene match: 6. The V gene's germline CDR1 is SGHRS and CDR2 YFSETQ. The CDR3 has 15 amino acids. Here the CDR3 DNA reads TGCGCCAGCAGCTCGGGGACAGTCACGAACACTGAAGCTTTCTTT. This translates into CASSSGTVTNTEAFF.

The V call is TRBV10-3, the J call TRBJ2-7, with 12 bases that match TRBD2. V dropped 10 bases and J dropped 6; count of bases not matched to a gene: 16. Germline V gene lookup returns CDR1 ENHRY and CDR2 SYGVKD. The CDR3 is 16 residues long. The CDR3 DNA follows: TGTGCCACCGCCAGCCTAGCGGGGGGGCAGGAGGGCGAGCAGTACTTC. Protein product: CATASLAGGQEGEQYF.